This T cell receptor beta chain was captured by sequencing in a study of T cell responses to AZD1222 COVID-19 vaccine. Clones were sequenced by immunoSEQ multiplex PCR, and TCRdb holds only the in-frame ones, with some missing. The table records 55,000 to 80,000 clones, about 88% of them present only once. Broader study findings: Spike as a whole was targeted by vaccine-associated CD4 TCRs, dominant at 160-218 and 743-854.

Germline CDR1 reads SGDLS; CDR2 reads YYNGEE. Trimming left V 0 bases short and J 0 bases short, with 8 bases between. The CDR3 runs 15 residues. With regard to this clone: Antigen: not known.

The TCR originated in an adult who received the AZD1222 COVID-19 vaccine. The sequenced sample was peripheral blood, obtained 28 days after the second AZD1222 dose. The chain combines TRBV9 with TRBJ2-3; D gene unclear. DNA for the CDR3: TGTGCCAGCAGCGTAGCCCCCACTAGCACAGATACGCAGTATTTT. It encodes CASSVAPTSTDTQYF.